This T cell receptor (beta chain) emerged from a study of OX40 agonist ivuxolimab in advanced cancers. Only in-frame clones appear in the TCRdb table, and some are missing; sequencing was by immunoSEQ multiplex PCR. The table shows just over 95,000 clones, with around 87% occurring only once. V was clipped by 5 bases and J by 4 bases; unmatched bases: 3. The CDR3 totals 13 residues. The V gene's germline CDR1 is MDHEN and CDR2 SYDVKM. The sample in question was CD4+ or CD8+ T cells sorted from blood, obtained in a trial of the OX40 agonist ivuxolimab. This receptor was obtained from an adult with an advanced solid tumor such as melanoma, head and neck, liver or kidney cancer. V usage is TRBV28 and J usage is TRBJ1-1, with TRBD1 matching 8 bases. The CDR3: CASSLDRATEAFF. The DNA for the CDR3 is TGTGCCAGCAGTCTGGACAGGGCCACTGAAGCTTTCTTT.